This entry features one T cell receptor (beta chain) sequence. Its target is not known. Measured with immunoSEQ multiplex PCR; TCRdb has only the in-frame clones, and not every one. The profile shows roughly 110,000 clones, 90% to 95% of them singletons. This CDR3 has 15 residues. Germline CDR1 reads SGHTA; CDR2 reads FQGNSA. Trimming cost V 2 bases and J 2 bases, with 11 bases left between them. This entry belongs to a study of T cell responses to AZD1222 COVID-19 vaccine. Findings of the study overall: Females outnumbered males among donors, who were mostly white British; clonal diversity was possibly underestimated. The repertoires were collected only after the peak T cell response. The study found Spike-specific TCR breadth and depth rose after two AZD1222 doses.

The starting material was peripheral blood, obtained on day 0 of AZD1222 vaccination. The genes are TRBV7-2 and TRBJ2-3; a possible D gene is TRBD2 (6 bases). The source of this sequence is an adult in good health. CDR3 region: CASSLRGANTDTQYF. In DNA form, the CDR3 reads TGTGCCAGCAGCTTACGCGGGGCGAACACAGATACGCAGTATTTT.